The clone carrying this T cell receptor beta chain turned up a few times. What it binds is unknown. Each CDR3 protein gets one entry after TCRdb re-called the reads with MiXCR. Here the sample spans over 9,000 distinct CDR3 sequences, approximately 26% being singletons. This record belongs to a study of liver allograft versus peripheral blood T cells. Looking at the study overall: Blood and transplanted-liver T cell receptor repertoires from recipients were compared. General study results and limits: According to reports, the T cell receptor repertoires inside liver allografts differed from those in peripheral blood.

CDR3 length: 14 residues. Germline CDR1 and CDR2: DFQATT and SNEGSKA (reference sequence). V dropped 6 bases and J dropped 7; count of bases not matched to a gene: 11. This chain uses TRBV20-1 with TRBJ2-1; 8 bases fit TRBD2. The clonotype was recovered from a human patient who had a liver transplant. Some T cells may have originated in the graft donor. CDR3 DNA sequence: TGCAGTGCCCCGGGGGGGGGGAGGTGGAATGAGCAGTTCTTC. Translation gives CSAPGGGRWNEQFF.